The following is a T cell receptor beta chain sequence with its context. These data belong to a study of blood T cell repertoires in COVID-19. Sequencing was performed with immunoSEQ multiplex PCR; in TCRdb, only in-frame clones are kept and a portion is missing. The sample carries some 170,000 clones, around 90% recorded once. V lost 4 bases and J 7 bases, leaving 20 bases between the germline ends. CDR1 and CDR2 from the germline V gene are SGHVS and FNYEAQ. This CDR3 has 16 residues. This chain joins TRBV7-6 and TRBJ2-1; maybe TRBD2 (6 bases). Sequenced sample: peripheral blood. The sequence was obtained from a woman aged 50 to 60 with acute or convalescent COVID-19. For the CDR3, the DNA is TGTGCCAGCAGCTCCCCCACAGGCCAGCGGGTGAATGAGCAGTTCTTC. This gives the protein CASSSPTGQRVNEQFF. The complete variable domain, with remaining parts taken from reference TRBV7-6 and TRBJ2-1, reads GAGVSQSPRYKVTKRGQDVALRCDPISGHVSLYWYRQALGQGPEFLTYFNYEAQQDKSGLPNDRFSAERPEGSISTLTIQRTEQRDSAMYRCASSSPTGQRVNEQFFGPGTRLTVL.